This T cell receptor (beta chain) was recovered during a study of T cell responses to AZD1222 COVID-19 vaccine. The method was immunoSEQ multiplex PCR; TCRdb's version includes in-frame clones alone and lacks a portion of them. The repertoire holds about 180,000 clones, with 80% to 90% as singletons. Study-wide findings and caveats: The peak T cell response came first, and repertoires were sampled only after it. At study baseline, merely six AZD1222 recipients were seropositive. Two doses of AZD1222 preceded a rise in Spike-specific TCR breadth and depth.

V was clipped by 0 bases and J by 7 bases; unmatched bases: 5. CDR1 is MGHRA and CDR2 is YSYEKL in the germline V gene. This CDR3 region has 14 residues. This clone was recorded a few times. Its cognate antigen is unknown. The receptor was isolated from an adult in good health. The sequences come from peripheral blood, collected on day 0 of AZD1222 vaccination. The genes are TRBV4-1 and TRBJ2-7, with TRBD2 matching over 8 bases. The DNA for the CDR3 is TGCGCCAGCAGCCAAGAAAGACTAGCGCGGGAGCAGTACTTC. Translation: CASSQERLAREQYF.